This TCR beta chain was recorded in a study of cytomegalovirus exposure and HLA in healthy donors. Notes on the study in general: A later analysis linked a missense DCLRE1C variant to TCR beta V- and J-gene trimming. Sequencing probably produced one cluster of sequence variants that were highly shared. TCR beta V segments were, for the most part, productive about 87% or about 30% of the time in an earlier analysis.

Of note for this clone: Its antigen remains unidentified.

60 Vbeta and 13 Jbeta primers were used in PCR. The table came from immunoSEQ multiplex PCR; TCRdb's copy has only in-frame clones and leaves some out. The sample has tens of thousands of clones; 70% to 90% are singletons. V lost 1 base, J lost 3 bases, and 8 bases lay in between. This CDR3 has 14 residues. Germline V gene data show CDR1 as SGHRS and CDR2 as YFSETQ. This TCR was sampled from a woman younger than 45 in good health and CMV-seronegative. The V call is TRBV5-1, the J call TRBJ1-3; D unclear. The source material was PBMCs. This CDR3 is CASSLSTSGNTIYF. In DNA form, the CDR3 reads TGCGCCAGCAGCTTGAGTACAAGTGGAAACACCATATATTTT.